This T cell receptor beta chain was recorded in a study of identical twins' blood T cells. Study-wide background: Roughly 6 alpha and roughly six beta libraries together yielded 50 million to 65 million reads.

The CDR3 is 15 amino acids. The V gene lost 0 bases and the J gene lost 0 bases, with 9 bases spanning the gap. CDR1 is DFQATT and CDR2 is SNEGSKA in the germline V gene (reference sequence). The donors were healthy female monozygous twins, three pairs in total. Reared together, all three twin pairs probably met the same infectious agents and vaccines. Both ends of each TCR cDNA library bore sample-specific barcodes. TCRdb reprocessed the 5' RACE reads with MiXCR, giving one entry per CDR3 protein. The table shows fewer than 450,000 distinct CDR3 sequences, with roughly 28% occurring only once. This clonotype was found a few times.

The chain is built from TRBV20-1 and TRBJ1-3, with D hard to call. The origin of this receptor is a woman between 18 and 49 years old in good health. Sequences were obtained from PBMCs. The CDR3 nucleotides are TGCAGTGCTAGAGATATGGGCAGCTCTGGAAACACCATATATTTT. Its translation is CSARDMGSSGNTIYF.